Below are 27 T cell receptor beta chains sequenced from a single sample in a study of beta chain features in type 1 diabetes. Reverse transcribing all isolated RNA meant expressed TCRB transcripts were sequenced. This table comes from immunoSEQ multiplex PCR, and its TCRdb copy is limited to in-frame clones, with some not included. Found here are 150,000 to 190,000 clones, around 10% of them singletons; the top ten hold roughly 2%. Sequenced input: central memory CD4+ T cells from blood. Receptors originate from a man between 18 and 29 years old in good health.

The rearrangement links TRBV5-6 to TRBJ1-2; 8 bases match TRBD1. The germline V gene has CDR1 SGHDT and CDR2 YYEEEE. The CDR3 length is 16 residues. The trim removed 5 bases at V and 2 bases at J, leaving 11 bases unmatched. This CDR3 reads CASRRWAGGQNYGYTF. The CDR3, as DNA: TGTGCCAGCAGACGGTGGGCAGGGGGCCAGAACTATGGCTACACCTTC.

This clone turned up a few times. The rearrangement joins TRBV18 to TRBJ1-4, with D perhaps TRBD1 (5 bases). V lost 2 bases, J lost 8 bases, and 15 bases lay in between. Germline V gene sequence: CDR1 KGHSH, CDR2 LQKENI. The CDR3 consists of 15 residues. The CDR3 is CASSPGSEGEEKLFF. In DNA, the CDR3 is TGTGCCAGCTCACCAGGGTCGGAAGGGGAAGAAAAACTGTTTTTT.

The chain has TRBV7-9 and TRBJ1-1; D perhaps matches TRBD1 (5 bases). Germline V gives CDR1 SEHNR, CDR2 FQNEAQ (reference sequence). V was trimmed by 3 bases and J by 3 bases, leaving 8 bases between them. The CDR3 sequence is 13 residues long. CDR3 sequence: CASSFGADTEAFF. As DNA, the CDR3 is TGTGCCAGCAGCTTCGGGGCGGACACTGAAGCTTTCTTT.

The DNA for the CDR3 is TGCGCCAGTCGGGCCTACAATGAGCAGTTCTTC. This gives the protein CASRAYNEQFF. The chain carries TRBV5-1 and TRBJ2-1, with D hard to call. This CDR3 has 11 residues. Trimming took 8 bases from V and 2 from J, leaving 5 bases between them. CDR1 SGHRS and CDR2 YFSETQ come from the germline V gene.

This rearrangement joins TRBV18 to TRBJ2-3; possible D gene TRBD2, 6 bases. The germline V gene has CDR1 KGHSH and CDR2 LQKENI. This CDR3 spans 15 amino acids. V lost 2 bases to trimming and J lost 5 bases, with 14 bases between them. DNA for the CDR3: TGTGCCAGCTCACCAACCGCGGGGTCCCAAGATACGCAGTATTTT. It codes for CASSPTAGSQDTQYF.

Only a few counts were recorded for this clone. The V and J genes are TRBV30 and TRBJ2-1, with a possible D match to TRBD1 (6 bases). V was pared by 0 bases and J by 6 bases, with 12 bases between. Looked up from germline, CDR1 is GTSNPN and CDR2 is SVGIG (reference sequence). This CDR3 contains 14 residues. The CDR3 bases are TGTGCCTGGAGTGTCAGGGGATCGGTCAATGAGCAGTTCTTC. Residues: CAWSVRGSVNEQFF.

The CDR3 here is CASSTFQGYEQFF. DNA for the CDR3: TGTGCCAGTAGTACCTTCCAGGGATATGAGCAGTTCTTC. This rearrangement joins TRBV19 to TRBJ2-1, with D perhaps TRBD1 (5 bases). V lost 4 bases to trimming and J lost 8 bases, with 12 bases between them. This CDR3 has 13 residues. The V gene's germline CDR1 is LNHDA and CDR2 SQIVND (reference sequence). Filled out from reference TRBV19 and TRBJ2-1, the complete variable domain reads DGGITQSPKYLFRKEGQNVTLSCEQNLNHDAMYWYRQDPGQGLRLIYYSQIVNDFQKGDIAEGYSVSREKKESFPLTVTSAQKNPTAFYLCASSTFQGYEQFFGPGTRLTVL.

The V and J genes are TRBV7-2 and TRBJ2-1, with 7 bases fitting TRBD2. The V gene's germline CDR1 is SGHTA and CDR2 FQGNSA. V lost 7 bases and J lost 0; bases outside the gene matches: 3. The CDR3 extends over 14 amino acids. The DNA of the CDR3 is TGTGCCAGCATCGGGGGGAGCTCCTACAATGAGCAGTTCTTC. This gives the protein CASIGGSSYNEQFF.

This clone was observed a few times. At one end, the junction sequence differs from germline, possibly due to a read error. The chain is built from TRBV9 and TRBJ2-2; a possible D gene is TRBD1 (5 bases). The CDR3 has 16 amino acids. CDR1 and CDR2 from the germline V gene are SGDLS and YYNGEE. The CDR3 is CSSSVGIGVDTGELFF. DNA of the CDR3: TGTTCCAGCAGCGTAGGCATAGGGGTAGACACCGGGGAGCTGTTTTTT.

The chain joins TRBV6-5 to TRBJ2-5; D is possibly TRBD1 (5 bases). The CDR3 contains 16 residues. Germline CDR1 is MNHEY and CDR2 is SVGAGI. V was clipped by 0 bases and J by 0 bases, with 11 bases between them. CDR3 region: CASSYSVGLYQETQYF. Here the CDR3 DNA reads TGTGCCAGCAGTTACTCGGTGGGGCTGTACCAAGAGACCCAGTACTTC.

The chain is built from TRBV11-3 and TRBJ2-1; 8 nucleotides match TRBD2. After removal of 3 bases from V and 6 bases from J, the junction contained 10 bases not matched to a gene. Germline CDR1 and CDR2: SGHNT and YENEEA. CDR3 length equals 16 residues. In DNA, the CDR3 is TGTGCCAGCAGCTTCGAGCACGGGACTAGGCGCAATGAGCAGTTCTTC. Translation gives CASSFEHGTRRNEQFF.

This clone has a handful of counts. The genes are TRBV4-3 and TRBJ1-5; 9 nucleotides match TRBD1. The CDR3 runs to 15 residues. J was trimmed by 4 bases and V by 3 bases; bases with no gene match: 4. CDR1 is LGHNA, CDR2 YSLEER, per germline. The CDR3 sequence is CASSQTGQGNQPQHF. As DNA, the CDR3 is TGCGCCAGCAGCCAGACCGGACAGGGGAATCAGCCCCAGCATTTT.

This chain uses TRBV5-4 with TRBJ1-2; weak D call: TRBD1 (6 bases). The CDR3 loop spans 14 amino acids. Between the trimmed V and J ends, which lost 0 bases and 6 bases, there was a span of 12 bases. Germline assignment: CDR1 SGHNT and CDR2 YYREEE (reference sequence). The CDR3 DNA follows: TGTGCCAGCAGCTTGGAACAGGGAATCGATGGCTACACCTTC. Translation: CASSLEQGIDGYTF. The complete variable domain, with remaining parts taken from reference TRBV5-4 and TRBJ1-2, reads ETGVTQSPTHLIKTRGQQVTLRCSSQSGHNTVSWYQQALGQGPQFIFQYYREEENGRGNFPPRFSGLQFPNYSSELNVNALELDDSALYLCASSLEQGIDGYTFGSGTRLTVV.

This clone was picked up a small number of times. This chain uses TRBV9 with TRBJ1-2, with a weak D call TRBD1 (6 bases). The CDR3 loop spans 15 amino acids. Germline assignment: CDR1 SGDLS and CDR2 YYNGEE. V shed 4 bases and J shed 0 bases, with 13 bases lying between them. The CDR3 reads CASSPGGAANYGYTF. The CDR3 DNA reads TGTGCCAGCAGCCCCGGGGGGGCGGCTAACTATGGCTACACCTTC. The whole variable domain, filled in from reference TRBV9 and TRBJ1-2, reads DSGVTQTPKHLITATGQRVTLRCSPRSGDLSVYWYQQSLDQGLQFLIQYYNGEERAKGNILERFSAQQFPDLHSELNLSSLELGDSALYFCASSPGGAANYGYTFGSGTRLTVV.

This chain uses TRBV28 with TRBJ1-2; 7 nucleotides line up with TRBD1. V dropped 6 bases and J dropped 7; count of bases not matched to a gene: 8. Germline CDR1 and CDR2: MDHEN and SYDVKM. CDR3 size: 13 residues. The CDR3 DNA sequence: TGTGCCAGCAGCCAGGGACAGCCGCCTGGCTACACCTTC. It is translated as CASSQGQPPGYTF.

This clone was seen only a few times. V is TRBV7-9 and J is TRBJ2-3; 8 bases agree with TRBD2. Germline V gene sequence: CDR1 SEHNR, CDR2 FQNEAQ (reference sequence). Trimming cost V 3 bases and J 2 bases; bases outside gene matches: 13. This CDR3 is built from 18 residues. The CDR3 region is CASSFDPISGAFTDTQYF. The CDR3 DNA sequence: TGTGCCAGCAGCTTCGACCCCATTAGCGGGGCCTTCACAGATACGCAGTATTTT.

This clone has just a few counts. The rearrangement links TRBV28 to TRBJ2-7; TRBD1 matches at 7 bases. CDR3 size: 13 residues. V was clipped by 7 bases and J by 3 bases; unmatched bases: 6. CDR1 and CDR2 from the germline V gene are MDHEN and SYDVKM. DNA of the CDR3: TGTGCCAGCATCGAACAGGGGTTCTACGAGCAGTACTTC. It codes for CASIEQGFYEQYF.

This chain uses TRBV11-2 with TRBJ2-1; TRBD1 matches at 7 bases. Germline CDR1 is SGHAT and CDR2 is FQNNGV. This CDR3 has 15 amino acids. V lost 4 bases and J lost 4; bases outside the gene matches: 7. CDR3 protein: CASSSGQSFYNEQFF. The CDR3 DNA sequence: TGTGCCAGCAGCTCGGGACAGAGTTTTTACAATGAGCAGTTCTTC.

The chain joins TRBV19 to TRBJ1-2; 7 bases line up with TRBD1. The CDR3 extends over 13 amino acids. V lost 9 bases to trimming and J lost 1 base; unmatched junction nucleotides: 5. From germline, CDR1 is LNHDA and CDR2 SQIVND (reference sequence). The CDR3 DNA reads TGTGCCAGCCGACAGGGCGTTAACTATGGCTACACCTTC. The encoded protein is CASRQGVNYGYTF.

V gene TRBV5-6 combines with J gene TRBJ2-5, with D perhaps TRBD2 (5 bases). The ends were cut back, 2 bases at V and 1 base at J, with 9 bases in the middle. The CDR3 spans 14 residues. CDR1 is SGHDT, CDR2 YYEEEE, per germline. The CDR3 nucleotides are TGTGCCAGCAGCTTTGCGGGCGCCCAAGAGACCCAGTACTTC. Translating it yields CASSFAGAQETQYF. Filled out from reference TRBV5-6 and TRBJ2-5, the complete variable domain reads DAGVTQSPTHLIKTRGQQVTLRCSPKSGHDTVSWYQQALGQGPQFIFQYYEEEERQRGNFPDRFSGHQFPNYSSELNVNALLLGDSALYLCASSFAGAQETQYFGPGTRLLVL.

This clone was counted only a few times. The chain carries TRBV7-2 and TRBJ2-1; possibly TRBD2 for D (5 bases). The ends were cut back, 7 bases at V and 3 bases at J, with 19 bases in the middle. This CDR3 has 16 residues. Germline V lookup: CDR1 SGHTA, CDR2 FQGNSA. The CDR3 spells CASTDVGWSGYNEQFF. CDR3 sequence (DNA): TGTGCCAGCACCGACGTCGGGTGGAGCGGCTACAATGAGCAGTTCTTC.

The CDR3 sequence: CSVTLFRGSEAFF. Written as DNA, the CDR3 is TGCAGCGTTACTCTATTCAGGGGGTCTGAAGCTTTCTTT. J is TRBJ1-1 and V is TRBV29-1; 7 bases map to TRBD1. J was trimmed by 6 bases and V by 5 bases; bases with no gene match: 9. CDR3 length: 13 amino acids. From germline, CDR1 is SQVTM and CDR2 ANQGSEA.

The chain combines TRBV11-2 with TRBJ2-1, with 8 nucleotides matching TRBD2. This CDR3 contains 16 residues. Trimming removed 7 bases from V and 4 bases from J; junction bases left unmatched: 12. CDR1 is SGHAT and CDR2 is FQNNGV in the germline V gene. CDR3: CASNLLRAGVYNEQFF. CDR3 nucleotide sequence: TGTGCCAGCAACCTCCTTCGAGCGGGGGTTTACAATGAGCAGTTCTTC.

This clone was detected a few times. The chain has TRBV9 and TRBJ2-1; D perhaps matches TRBD2 (5 bases). CDR3 size: 15 residues. CDR1 is SGDLS, CDR2 YYNGEE, per germline. V was trimmed by 1 base and J by 0 bases, leaving 8 bases between them. CDR3 protein: CASSVLASSYNEQFF. The CDR3 DNA reads TGTGCCAGCAGCGTACTAGCCTCCTCCTACAATGAGCAGTTCTTC.

The chain recombines TRBV14 with TRBJ2-5, with D unresolved. This CDR3 has 15 amino acids. Looked up from germline, CDR1 is SGHDN and CDR2 is FVKESK. V was cut by 1 base and J by 5 bases, with 14 bases left in between. DNA for the CDR3: TGTGCCAGCAGCCAAGCCCCAGGCGGCTTGGAGACCCAGTACTTC. As protein: CASSQAPGGLETQYF.

This chain uses TRBV20-1 with TRBJ1-1; a possible D gene is TRBD1 (5 bases). Germline V gene lookup returns CDR1 DFQATT and CDR2 SNEGSKA (reference sequence). CDR3 length: 11 residues. V lost 0 bases and J lost 11, with 10 bases in between. For the CDR3, the DNA is TGCAGTGCTAGAGATAGGCGGGGCGCTTTCTTT. Protein: CSARDRRGAFF.

The V and J genes are TRBV6-1 and TRBJ1-1; D is perhaps TRBD1 (6 bases). Trimming left V 6 bases short and J 0 bases short, with 8 bases between. This CDR3 has 13 residues. Germline assignment: CDR1 MNHNS and CDR2 SASEGT. The CDR3 protein is CASRQGLNTEAFF. CDR3 sequence (DNA): TGTGCCAGCAGACAGGGATTGAACACTGAAGCTTTCTTT.